What follows are 13 T cell receptor beta chains derived from one specimen sequenced in a study of response to subunit inactivated influenza vaccine. Using its own MiXCR run on the RT-PCR reads, TCRdb lists one record per CDR3 protein. The table lists under 550,000 distinct CDR3 sequences, 7.5% to 8.5% of them singletons. The source material was PBMCs from blood, sampled less than 25 months after vaccination. These receptors all come from a man between 50 and 69 years old who received an inactivated influenza vaccine.

In this sample, this clonotype turned up a few times. CDR3 in amino acids: CSVDGTGGHLGGYTF. CDR3 in DNA: TGCAGCGTTGATGGGACAGGGGGCCACCTTGGAGGCTACACCTTC. V and J are TRBV29-1 and TRBJ1-2; 12 bases agree with TRBD1. V was clipped by 3 bases and J by 8 bases; unmatched bases: 10. The CDR3 contains 15 residues. Per germline, CDR1 SQVTM and CDR2 ANQGSEA.

This clonotype has a handful of counts. The rearrangement links TRBV5-1 to TRBJ1-3; D uncertain. The V end lost 3 bases, the J end lost 1 base, and 14 bases lay between the germline ends. This CDR3 is built from 16 residues. Germline V lookup: CDR1 SGHRS, CDR2 YFSETQ. The CDR3 here is CASSSSVAGSGNTIYF. The CDR3 DNA reads TGCGCCAGCAGCTCAAGTGTAGCGGGGTCTGGAAACACCATATATTTT.

This clonotype was picked up many times. The CDR3 here is CASRLAETTGELFF. The CDR3 DNA reads TGTGCCAGTAGACTAGCGGAGACCACCGGGGAGCTGTTTTTT. This chain connects TRBV6-4 to TRBJ2-2; 9 positions agree with TRBD2. The germline V gene encodes CDR1 MRHNA and CDR2 SNTAGT. The CDR3 spans 14 residues. Trimming removed 9 bases from V and 4 bases from J; junction bases left unmatched: 6.

This clonotype was counted a few times. The gene calls are TRBV2 and TRBJ2-3, with D possibly being TRBD2 (7 bases). The V and J ends lost 8 bases and 2 bases respectively, with 17 bases between them. The germline gives CDR1 SNHLY, CDR2 FYNNEI. This CDR3 has 15 amino acids. CDR3 coding DNA: TGTGCCAGCGCCCCGGCGGGGGCGGCCACAGATACGCAGTATTTT. It translates to CASAPAGAATDTQYF. The variable domain in full, completed from reference TRBV2 and TRBJ2-3, reads EPEVTQTPSHQVTQMGQEVILRCVPISNHLYFYWYRQILGQKVEFLVSFYNNEISEKSEIFDDQFSVERPDGSNFTLKIRSTKLEDSAMYFCASAPAGAATDTQYFGPGTRLTVL.

This clonotype was found a few times. The J gene is TRBJ2-6, the V gene TRBV20-1; a weak D match, TRBD2 (6 bases). The CDR3 loop spans 15 amino acids. Germline assignment: CDR1 DFQATT and CDR2 SNEGSKA (reference sequence). V gave up 6 bases and J gave up 3 bases, with 15 bases separating them. The CDR3 coding sequence is TGCAGTGCGACGACCGGGGGAGTTGGGGCCAACGTCCTGACTTTC. Its translation: CSATTGGVGANVLTF.

This clonotype has ten or more counts. V and J are TRBV7-2 and TRBJ2-1; no firm D call. This CDR3 is 13 amino acids long. The V and J ends lost 6 bases and 4 bases respectively, with 10 bases between them. Per the germline V gene, CDR1 is SGHTA and CDR2 is FQGNSA. DNA of the CDR3: TGTGCCAGCAGTTATCAAACATACAATGAGCAGTTCTTC. Its protein is CASSYQTYNEQFF. Full variable domain (rest looked up from reference TRBV7-2 and TRBJ2-1): GAGVSQSPSNKVTEKGKDVELRCDPISGHTALYWYRQSLGQGLEFLIYFQGNSAPDKSGLPSDRFSAERTGGSVSTLTIQRTQQEDSAVYLCASSYQTYNEQFFGPGTRLTVL.

The rearrangement uses TRBV11-2 and TRBJ2-1, with 8 bases aligning to TRBD2. The CDR3 covers 16 residues. Germline CDR1 reads SGHAT; CDR2 reads FQNNGV. V lost 0 bases to trimming and J lost 12 bases; unmatched junction nucleotides: 13. The CDR3 loop reads CASSLDLAGGSFAQFF. The CDR3 nucleotides read TGTGCCAGCAGCTTAGATCTCGCGGGAGGCTCCTTTGCGCAGTTCTTC.

This clonotype has ten or more counts. The gene calls are TRBV7-3 and TRBJ2-5; D possibly corresponds to TRBD1 (6 bases). Germline V CDR1 and CDR2: SGHTA, FQGTGA. CDR3 length: 15 amino acids. Trimming took 1 base from V and 4 from J, leaving 13 bases between them. The CDR3 reads CASSLSTGSGETQYF. Here the CDR3 DNA reads TGTGCCAGCAGCTTAAGTACAGGGTCAGGAGAGACCCAGTACTTC.

V usage is TRBV20-1 and J usage is TRBJ2-5; TRBD1 might be the D (6 bases). The ends were cut back, 6 bases at V and 1 base at J, with 12 bases in the middle. The length of the CDR3 is 13 residues. The V gene's germline CDR1 is DFQATT and CDR2 SNEGSKA (reference sequence). The CDR3 is CSADRQVQETQYF. Written as DNA, the CDR3 is TGCAGTGCCGATAGACAGGTCCAAGAGACCCAGTACTTC.

This chain joins TRBV6-2 or TRBV6-3 and TRBJ2-3, with D perhaps matching TRBD2 (6 bases). The V gene lost 6 bases and the J gene lost 0 bases, with 10 bases spanning the gap. The CDR3 contains 14 residues. Per germline, CDR1 MNHEY and CDR2 SVGEGT. CDR3 in DNA: TGTGCCAGCAGGAGAGCGGGCAGCACAGATACGCAGTATTTT. It is translated as CASRRAGSTDTQYF.

The rearrangement uses TRBV10-3 and TRBJ2-1; TRBD2 is a possible D gene (5 bases). This CDR3 is 13 amino acids long. Germline CDR1 ENHRY, CDR2 SYGVKD. The V and J ends lost 4 bases and 5 bases respectively, with 9 bases between them. The CDR3: CAISVRSDNEQFF. For the CDR3, the DNA is TGTGCCATCAGTGTTCGTAGCGACAATGAGCAGTTCTTC.

This sequence joins TRBV4-2 and TRBJ2-7, with D possibly called TRBD1 or TRBD2 (5 bases each). Germline V gene data show CDR1 as LGHNA and CDR2 as YNFKEQ. The CDR3 is 15 residues long. With 1 base removed from V and 6 bases from J, the gap between germline ends came to 16 bases. CDR3 sequence reads: CASSQGQRGRGEQYF. The CDR3 region has the DNA TGTGCCAGCAGCCAAGGACAGAGGGGTAGGGGCGAGCAGTACTTC.

J is TRBJ2-3 and V is TRBV20-1, with 7 bases matching TRBD1. The CDR3 covers 15 residues. Germline V gene sequence: CDR1 DFQATT, CDR2 SNEGSKA (reference sequence). V trimming: 4 bases; J trimming: 0 bases; junction bases outside the gene matches: 7. The CDR3 DNA reads as TGCAGTGCTACACGAACAGGGGAAAGCACAGATACGCAGTATTTT. Amino acids: CSATRTGESTDTQYF.